This T cell receptor (beta chain) was retrieved from a study of cytomegalovirus exposure and HLA in healthy donors. This clone is a singleton in its sample. Its specificity is unknown. Using immunoSEQ multiplex PCR, the repertoire was profiled, and TCRdb retains in-frame clones only, with some absent. The sample holds tens of thousands of clones, approximately 94% seen once. Study-level results: The CMV antigen specificity of three CMV-associated chains was confirmed through in vitro analysis. TCR beta chains numbering under 200 were designated cytomegalovirus-associated. According to a later analysis, TCR clusters from the first cohort tended to co-occur in the roughly 120 validation repertoires.

An approximately 130-subject validation cohort, separate from the roughly 700-subject first cohort, supplied the donors. Germline loops: CDR1 MNHNS, CDR2 SASEGT. Trimming shortened V by 6 bases and J by 3 bases, and 14 bases separated the two germline ends. This CDR3 is built from 14 residues. Sequenced input: PBMCs. The V call is TRBV6-1, the J call TRBJ1-2; tentative D call: TRBD1 (6 bases). The clonotype was recovered from a man aged 18 to 29 in good health and CMV-seropositive. CDR3 nucleotide sequence: TGTGCCAGCAGAGCTCAGCGGACAGACTATGGCTACACCTTC. This translates into CASRAQRTDYGYTF.